This T cell receptor beta chain was captured in a study of early T cells in non-severe SARS-CoV-2 infection. In the study overall: The input, bulk RNA from unsorted whole blood, was sequenced, and chains were unpaired. Study observations and caveats: VDJdb matching skewed toward anti-spike CD8 responses, missing private and CD4 specificities.

This clonotype was seen a handful of times. Its antigen remains unknown. As part of library construction, unique molecular identifiers were attached to individual cDNA molecules. TCRdb passed the 5' RACE reads through MiXCR, listing each CDR3 protein once. The sample holds some 64,000 distinct CDR3 sequences, 10% to 13% seen once. CDR3 length: 12 residues. Trimming removed 3 bases from V and 8 bases from J; junction bases left unmatched: 6. Germline V lookup: CDR1 SQVTM, CDR2 ANQGSEA. Material: whole blood. J is TRBJ1-2 and V is TRBV29-1; 7 bases are shared with TRBD1. The clonotype comes from an adult who was a healthcare worker with PCR-confirmed SARS-CoV-2 infection or an uninfected control (not recorded which). In DNA, the CDR3 is TGCAGCGTTGAGGGGACAGCGGTGGGCTACACCTTC. Protein: CSVEGTAVGYTF.